The 6 T cell receptor beta chains reported below all come from one sample, sequenced in a study of blood T cells in healthy people across ages. A second PCR, run for about 6 to 11 cycles, used a sample-barcoded 5' primer plus a J-beta primer mix. Using its own MiXCR run on the 5' RACE reads, TCRdb lists one record per CDR3 protein. The table shows about 400,000 distinct CDR3 sequences, with roughly half occurring only once. The material sequenced was blood. These receptor sequences come from a man aged 60 to 75 in good health.

This chain links TRBV10-3 with TRBJ1-4; 8 nucleotides agree with TRBD1. V shed 4 bases, J shed 2 bases, and the junction held 6 bases outside the gene matches. The CDR3 is 16 amino acids. Germline CDR1 is ENHRY and CDR2 is SYGVKD. CDR3 nucleotides: TGTGCCATCAGTGCCGGACAGGGAGGCACTAATGAAAAACTGTTTTTT. Amino acid sequence: CAISAGQGGTNEKLFF.

The chain has TRBV12-3 or TRBV12-4 and TRBJ2-7; D is perhaps TRBD2 (5 bases). V lost 4 bases, J lost 4 bases, and 23 bases lay in between. The CDR3 consists of 17 residues. The CDR3 coding sequence is TGTGCCAGCAGTTCAAGTCTGGAGGCCTGGGCTGGGTACGAGCAGTACTTC. Encoded protein: CASSSSLEAWAGYEQYF.

This clonotype showed up many times. This chain links TRBV5-1 with TRBJ1-1; tentative D call: TRBD1 (6 bases). Germline values: CDR1 SGHRS, CDR2 YFSETQ. The V end was cut by 4 bases, the J end by 1 base, with 11 bases between. CDR3 length equals 14 residues. The CDR3 DNA is TGCGCCAGCAGCCCCCGGGGACAGAACACTGAAGCTTTCTTT. Protein sequence: CASSPRGQNTEAFF. The full variable domain, completed using reference TRBV5-1 and TRBJ1-1, is KAGVTQTPRYLIKTRGQQVTLSCSPISGHRSVSWYQQTPGQGLQFLFEYFSETQRNKGNFPGRFSGRQFSNSRSEMNVSTLELGDSALYLCASSPRGQNTEAFFGQGTRLTVV.

This sequence joins TRBV6-2 or TRBV6-3 and TRBJ2-1; D gene uncertain. The CDR3 length is 15 residues. Germline CDR1 MNHEY, CDR2 SVGEGT. V was shortened by 5 bases and J by 3 bases, with 14 bases between the two germline ends. CDR3 region: CASSDPPGIYNEQFF. In DNA form, the CDR3 reads TGTGCCAGCAGTGACCCCCCTGGAATCTACAATGAGCAGTTCTTC.

The gene calls are TRBV6-2 or TRBV6-3 and TRBJ2-5; TRBD1 is a possible D gene (6 bases). With the DNA end fitting TRBJ2-7 better, the J assignment may be wrong. Germline V gene data show CDR1 as MNHEY and CDR2 as SVGEGT. The CDR3 length is 15 residues. CDR3 coding DNA: TGTGCCAGCAGTTACTCGGCCGGGCAGGGGTACGAGCAGTACTTC. Residues: CASSYSAGQGYEQYF.

This clonotype was seen more than once but under ten times. The chain carries TRBV7-2 and TRBJ2-3; 7 nucleotides align to TRBD2. From germline, CDR1 is SGHTA and CDR2 FQGNSA. V dropped 5 bases and J dropped 4; count of bases not matched to a gene: 9. The CDR3 extends over 15 amino acids. CDR3 sequence: CASSPWREIADTQYF. CDR3 in DNA: TGTGCCAGCAGCCCTTGGCGGGAGATCGCAGATACGCAGTATTTT.